This TCR beta chain stems from a study of Ad26.COV2.S vaccination and SARS-CoV-2 variants. Study-level points and caveats: Vaccine and placebo recipients had comparable breadth of non-spike TCRs. Vaccine recipients surpassed placebo recipients in spike-specific TCR breadth.

The CDR3 totals 16 residues. From germline, CDR1 is SGDLS and CDR2 YYNGEE. V was pared by 0 bases and J by 3 bases, with 8 bases of the junction left unmatched. As regards this clone: What it binds is unknown.

Repertoires were generated with immunoSEQ multiplex PCR, while TCRdb's copy carries only in-frame clones and drops some. Among 200,000 to 300,000 clones listed, roughly 90% were seen once. Treatment here: over 15 received Ad26.COV2.S at low or high dose, single or two shots; roughly five received placebo; per-sample allocation not given. Sampling was performed 63 days after the first vaccine or placebo injection. V usage is TRBV9 and J usage is TRBJ1-1, with TRBD1 matching over 7 bases. The sequence was collected from a person aged 18-60 years who received the Ad26.COV2.S COVID-19 vaccine or a placebo. This sample comprised peripheral blood, obtained in a trial of Ad26.COV2.S vaccine versus placebo. CDR3 residues: CASSVGRGQWDTEAFF. CDR3 DNA: TGTGCCAGCAGCGTAGGGAGGGGGCAGTGGGACACTGAAGCTTTCTTT.